This is a list of T cell receptor beta chains from one sample in a study of technical replicates of blood from a few donors. Data came from immunoSEQ multiplex PCR; TCRdb stores just in-frame clones and leaves some out. The sample yields around 60,000 clones, over 90% seen once. Input material: PBMCs. These TCRs come from a human donor in good health. Some clones in this sample may be carry-over from other donors' samples. The CDR3 runs from the conserved cysteine through the conserved F or W. Fields, in order: D gene, clone size, V gene, J gene, CDR3 length, CDR3 protein, CDR3 DNA. A D gene is named only where the DNA matches it firmly. Where a row states a size, it is once, few, many or the class of an expanded clone; other rows omit it.

D gene: TRBD2; clone size: .; V gene: TRBV5-4; J gene: TRBJ2-7; CDR3 length: 15; CDR3 protein: CASSTKTSGSYEQYF; CDR3 DNA: TGTGCCAGCAGCACGAAGACTAGCGGATCCTACGAGCAGTACTTC
D gene: .; clone size: .; V gene: TRBV12-5; J gene: TRBJ1-2; CDR3 length: 12; CDR3 protein: CASGSTGDGYTF; CDR3 DNA: TGTGCTAGTGGTTCGACAGGAGATGGCTACACCTTC
D gene: .; clone size: .; V gene: TRBV4-1; J gene: TRBJ1-2; CDR3 length: 15; CDR3 protein: CASSQTPAGASGYTF; CDR3 DNA: TGCGCCAGCAGCCAAACGCCTGCAGGGGCGTCTGGCTACACCTTC
D gene: TRBD1; clone size: .; V gene: TRBV7-6; J gene: TRBJ1-3; CDR3 length: 15; CDR3 protein: CASSRDRASGNTIYF; CDR3 DNA: TGTGCCAGCAGCCGGGACAGGGCCTCTGGAAACACCATATATTTT
D gene: TRBD1; clone size: .; V gene: TRBV5-1; J gene: TRBJ2-5; CDR3 length: 15; CDR3 protein: CASSLGQGNQETQYF; CDR3 DNA: TGCGCCAGCAGCTTGGGACAGGGGAACCAAGAGACCCAGTACTTC
D gene: .; clone size: .; V gene: TRBV7-9; J gene: TRBJ2-7; CDR3 length: 13; CDR3 protein: CASSNPGDYEQYF; CDR3 DNA: TGTGCCAGCAGCAACCCAGGGGACTACGAGCAGTACTTC
D gene: .; clone size: few; V gene: TRBV30; J gene: TRBJ2-1; CDR3 length: 16; CDR3 protein: CASSVGLQATYNEQFF; CDR3 DNA: TGTGCCTCCTCCGTAGGACTCCAAGCCACCTACAATGAGCAGTTCTTC
D gene: .; clone size: .; V gene: TRBV5-6; J gene: TRBJ1-2; CDR3 length: 13; CDR3 protein: CASSQTPHYGYTF; CDR3 DNA: TGTGCCAGCAGCCAGACACCACACTATGGCTACACCTTC
D gene: .; clone size: once; V gene: TRBV30; J gene: TRBJ2-3; CDR3 length: 12; CDR3 protein: CAWSSSGDTQYF; CDR3 DNA: TGTGCCTGGAGTTCCTCCGGGGATACGCAGTATTTT
D gene: .; clone size: .; V gene: TRBV7-2; J gene: TRBJ1-5; CDR3 length: 14; CDR3 protein: CASSLSGYNQPQHF; CDR3 DNA: TGTGCCAGCAGCTTATCAGGCTACAATCAGCCCCAGCATTTT
D gene: .; clone size: .; V gene: TRBV29-1; J gene: TRBJ2-1; CDR3 length: 12; CDR3 protein: CSVDGGLDEQFF; CDR3 DNA: TGCAGCGTGGACGGGGGTCTGGATGAGCAGTTCTTC
D gene: .; clone size: .; V gene: TRBV10-3; J gene: TRBJ2-5; CDR3 length: 11; CDR3 protein: CAIRREETQYF; CDR3 DNA: TGTGCCATCAGACGGGAAGAGACCCAGTACTTC
D gene: .; clone size: once; V gene: TRBV6-5; J gene: TRBJ2-7; CDR3 length: 14; CDR3 protein: CASSPGHVNYEQYF; CDR3 DNA: TGTGCCAGCAGCCCGGGACATGTCAACTACGAGCAGTACTTC